Listed here is a single T cell receptor (beta chain). Its target antigen remains unknown. The record has no base qualities; no much larger clone is one base away. This entry belongs to a study of blood T cell repertoires in COVID-19 (dated by TCRdb to the early 2020s). About the full investigation: Collaborator samples came from the United States, Italy and Spain and covered acute and convalescent phases of COVID-19. Subjects who had been exposed to COVID-19, were actively infected with it, or had recovered from it provided the deeply sampled blood TCRbeta repertoires that made up the dataset. Where available, HLA class I and class II types were obtained from metadata supplied by the sample provider rather than from assay-based typing. The material from the prospective study consisted of cDNA or gDNA derived from T cells, B-cell-depleted T cells, or PBMCs. Samples were obtained from the ongoing ImmuneRACE study (first 160 participants) and from 1,254 subjects provided by 6 global collaborators. The repertoires were made available in a free public database intended to serve as a resource for research on the immune response to SARS-CoV-2. The sample metadata nearly always contained a de-identified subject ID, COVID-19 status, age in years and sex.

In Seattle, one collaborating source enrolled patients while the infection was active and tracked those patients longitudinally over the course of disease. Each collaborating institution followed its own protocols to collect whole blood in K2EDTA tubes. For TCRbeta analysis, collaborators shipped samples as frozen whole blood, isolated PBMCs, or DNA extracted from either of those sample types. TCRbeta CDR3 regions were amplified from genomic DNA using the immunoSEQ Assay, a bias-controlled multiplex PCR. The published analysis was carried out like this. Nucleated cell counts per sample were estimated from amplification of reference gene primers within the assay. Sequence reads were collapsed and filtered to measure the absolute abundance of every unique TCRbeta CDR3 rearrangement. Productive Simpson clonality was computed per sample as the square root of Simpson's diversity index over productive rearrangements. What TCRdb holds here is the immuneACCESS table cut down to in-frame rearrangements. Part of the clones is not present; checked against another copy, under half of the missing clones reflect an unresolved V gene, and the others are unexplained. V and J calls plus clone size are reproduced from that table; the DNA served to infer D and trimming. This sample gives approximately 170,000 clones in total; approximately 90% of them show up just once. Roughly 4.5% of the sample goes to the ten largest clones.

The research as a whole found: The amount of clinical and demographic metadata varied by source and participant and was provided uncurated.

Trimming takes 8 bases from V and 1 base from J, and the germline ends sit 14 bases apart. The germline V gene encodes CDR1 SGHTA and CDR2 FQGNSA. The CDR3 contains 14 residues, cysteine and phenylalanine counted. Of all the DNA, just the CDR3 is kept, 42 bases in frame from base 1. The origin of this receptor is a man younger than 35 with COVID-19, enrolled during active disease. This sequence uses TRBV7-2 and TRBJ1-2, with the D gene call left open. Sequencing was done on a sample of peripheral blood. The nucleotide sequence is TGTGCCAGCGGGCTCGGGGTTGGTAACTATGGCTACACCTTC. Translated, it gives CASGLGVGNYGYTF.